This T cell receptor beta chain was sequenced during a study of blood T cell repertoires in COVID-19 (dated by TCRdb to 2018 to 2020). For context, the study as a whole: The collaborator samples originated in the United States, Italy and Spain and spanned the acute and convalescent phases of COVID-19. The material from the prospective study consisted of cDNA or gDNA derived from T cells, B-cell-depleted T cells, or PBMCs. Subjects who had been exposed to COVID-19, were actively infected with it, or had recovered from it provided the deeply sampled blood TCRbeta repertoires that made up the dataset. The repertoires were released in a freely available public database intended as a resource for research on the immune response to SARS-CoV-2. Samples were obtained from the ongoing ImmuneRACE study (first 160 participants) and from over a thousand subjects provided by 6 global collaborators. Sample metadata almost always included a de-identified subject ID, COVID-19 status, age in years and sex. HLA class I and class II types, where available, came from metadata supplied by the sample provider rather than from assay-based typing.

In the case of this clone: No cognate antigen has been identified for it. The input lacks base qualities; no much larger clone sits a single base away.

Study-level results and caveats: Clinical and demographic metadata were provided uncurated, with the amount varying by source and participant.

Germline trimming: 4 bases from V, 8 bases from J; junction bases outside gene matches: 11. From cysteine to phenylalanine, the CDR3 is 16 amino acids long. Kept here is only the CDR3 DNA, which spans 48 bases and is read in frame from base 1. In the germline V gene (reference sequence), CDR1 corresponds to LNHDA and CDR2 to SQIVND. The collaborating institutions used their own protocols to collect whole blood in K2EDTA tubes. For TCRbeta analysis, collaborator samples were shipped as frozen whole blood, as isolated PBMCs, or as DNA extracted from either sample type. TCRbeta CDR3 regions were amplified from genomic DNA using the immunoSEQ Assay, a bias-controlled multiplex PCR. In the authors' own workflow: The number of nucleated cells in each sample was estimated from the amplification of reference gene primers within the assay. To quantify the absolute abundance of each unique TCRbeta CDR3 rearrangement, sequence reads were collapsed and filtered. Productive Simpson clonality was computed per sample as the square root of Simpson's diversity index over productive rearrangements. This is the immuneACCESS table as TCRdb keeps it, with only in-frame sequences that have V and J called. A part of the clones is gone; compared with another copy, unresolved V genes explain less than half, and the rest is unexplained. The DNA was the basis for D and trimming; V, J and clone size are from that table. The sample yields some 110,000 clones; around 80% were counted once. Around 14% of the sample goes to the ten largest clones.

The chain couples TRBV19 to TRBJ1-4, with TRBD1 identical over 9 junction bases. This TCR derives from a woman in her sixties with acute or convalescent COVID-19. The sequencing input was peripheral blood. Read as DNA, the sequence is TGTGCCAGTAGTAGGACGGGACAGGGAGTTGAAGAAAAACTGTTTTTT. The encoded protein is CASSRTGQGVEEKLFF.